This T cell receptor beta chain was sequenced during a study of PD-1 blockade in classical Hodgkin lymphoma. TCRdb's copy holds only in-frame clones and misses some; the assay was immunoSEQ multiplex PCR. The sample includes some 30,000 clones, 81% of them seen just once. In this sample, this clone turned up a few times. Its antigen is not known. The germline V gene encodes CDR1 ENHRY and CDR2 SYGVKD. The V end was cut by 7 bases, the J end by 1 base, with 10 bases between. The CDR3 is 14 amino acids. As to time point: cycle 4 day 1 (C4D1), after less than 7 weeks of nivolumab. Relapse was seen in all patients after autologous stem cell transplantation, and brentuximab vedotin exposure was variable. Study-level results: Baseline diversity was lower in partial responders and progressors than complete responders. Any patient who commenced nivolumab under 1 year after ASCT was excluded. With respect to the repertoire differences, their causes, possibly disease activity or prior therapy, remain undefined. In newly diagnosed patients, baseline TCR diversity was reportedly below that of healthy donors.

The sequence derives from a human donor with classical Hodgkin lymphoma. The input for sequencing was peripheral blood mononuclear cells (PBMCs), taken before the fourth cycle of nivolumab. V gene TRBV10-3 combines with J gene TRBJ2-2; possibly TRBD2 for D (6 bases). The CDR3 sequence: CAIKAGMNTGELFF. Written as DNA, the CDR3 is TGTGCCATCAAGGCGGGAATGAACACCGGGGAGCTGTTTTTT.